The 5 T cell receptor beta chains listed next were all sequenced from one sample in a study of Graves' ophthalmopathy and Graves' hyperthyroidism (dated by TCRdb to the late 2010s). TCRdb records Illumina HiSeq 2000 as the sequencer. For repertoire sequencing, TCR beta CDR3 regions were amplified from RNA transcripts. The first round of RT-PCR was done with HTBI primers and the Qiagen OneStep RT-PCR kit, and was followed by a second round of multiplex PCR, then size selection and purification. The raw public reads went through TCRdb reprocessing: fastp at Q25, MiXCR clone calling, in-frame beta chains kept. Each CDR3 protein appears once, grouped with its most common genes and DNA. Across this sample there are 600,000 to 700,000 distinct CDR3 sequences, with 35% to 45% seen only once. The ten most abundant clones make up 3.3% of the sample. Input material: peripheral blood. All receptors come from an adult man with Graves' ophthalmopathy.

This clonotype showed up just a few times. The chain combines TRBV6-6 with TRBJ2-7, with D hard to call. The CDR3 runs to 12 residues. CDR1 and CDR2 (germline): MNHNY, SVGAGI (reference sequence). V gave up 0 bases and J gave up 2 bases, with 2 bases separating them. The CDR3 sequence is CASSYSPYEQYF. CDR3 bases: TGTGCCAGCAGTTACTCCCCCTACGAGCAGTACTTC.

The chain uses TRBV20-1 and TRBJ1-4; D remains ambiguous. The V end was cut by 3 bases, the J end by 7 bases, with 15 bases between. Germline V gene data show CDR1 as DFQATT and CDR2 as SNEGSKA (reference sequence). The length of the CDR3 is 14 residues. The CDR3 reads CSASRGGLTEKLFF. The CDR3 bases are TGCAGTGCTAGCCGGGGTGGGTTGACTGAAAAACTGTTTTTT.

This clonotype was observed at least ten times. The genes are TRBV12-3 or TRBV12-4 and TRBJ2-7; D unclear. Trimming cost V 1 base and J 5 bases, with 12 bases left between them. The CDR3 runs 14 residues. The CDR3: CASSLVGSTHEQYF. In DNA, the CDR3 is TGTGCCAGCAGTTTAGTTGGGTCCACCCACGAGCAGTACTTC.

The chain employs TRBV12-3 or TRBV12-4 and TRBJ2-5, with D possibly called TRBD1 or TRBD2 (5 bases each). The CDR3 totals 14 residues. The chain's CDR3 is CASGLTGAGRTQYF. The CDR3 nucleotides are TGTGCTAGTGGTTTGACCGGGGCAGGGAGGACCCAGTACTTC.

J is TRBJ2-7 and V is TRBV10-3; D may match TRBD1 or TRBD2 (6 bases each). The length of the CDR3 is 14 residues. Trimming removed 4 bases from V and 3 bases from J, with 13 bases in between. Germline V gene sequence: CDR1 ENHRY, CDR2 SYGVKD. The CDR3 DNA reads TGTGCCATCAGTGTCTCCGGGGGCGGCTACGAGCAGTACTTC. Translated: CAISVSGGGYEQYF.